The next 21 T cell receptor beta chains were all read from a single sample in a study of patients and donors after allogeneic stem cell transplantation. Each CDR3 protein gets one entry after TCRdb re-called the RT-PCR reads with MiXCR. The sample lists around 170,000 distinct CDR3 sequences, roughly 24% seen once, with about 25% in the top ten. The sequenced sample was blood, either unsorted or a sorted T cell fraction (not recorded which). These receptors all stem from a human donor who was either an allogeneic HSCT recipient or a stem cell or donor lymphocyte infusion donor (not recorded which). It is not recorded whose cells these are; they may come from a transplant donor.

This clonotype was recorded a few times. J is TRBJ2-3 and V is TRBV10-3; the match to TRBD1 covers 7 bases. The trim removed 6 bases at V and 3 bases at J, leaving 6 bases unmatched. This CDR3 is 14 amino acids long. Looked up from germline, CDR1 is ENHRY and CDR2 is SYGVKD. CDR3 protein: CAIRVQGTTDTQYF. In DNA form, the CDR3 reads TGTGCCATCAGGGTACAGGGGACGACAGATACGCAGTATTTT.

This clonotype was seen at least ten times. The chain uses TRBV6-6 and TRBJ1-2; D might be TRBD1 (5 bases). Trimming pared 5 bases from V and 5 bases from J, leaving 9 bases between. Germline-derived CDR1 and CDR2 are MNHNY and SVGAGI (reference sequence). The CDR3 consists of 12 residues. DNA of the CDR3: TGTGCCAGCAGTCAAGACAGATATGGCTACACCTTC. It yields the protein CASSQDRYGYTF.

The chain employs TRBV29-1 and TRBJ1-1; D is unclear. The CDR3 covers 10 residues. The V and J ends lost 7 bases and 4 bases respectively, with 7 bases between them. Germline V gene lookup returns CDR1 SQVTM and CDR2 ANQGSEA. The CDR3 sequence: CSAQSTEAFF. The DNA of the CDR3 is TGCAGCGCTCAGAGCACTGAAGCTTTCTTT.

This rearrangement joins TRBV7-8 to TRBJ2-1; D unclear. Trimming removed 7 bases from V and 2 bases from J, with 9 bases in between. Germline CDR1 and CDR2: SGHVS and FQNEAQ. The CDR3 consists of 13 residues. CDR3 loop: CASTQVAYNEQFF. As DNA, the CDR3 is TGTGCCAGCACTCAAGTCGCCTACAATGAGCAGTTCTTC.

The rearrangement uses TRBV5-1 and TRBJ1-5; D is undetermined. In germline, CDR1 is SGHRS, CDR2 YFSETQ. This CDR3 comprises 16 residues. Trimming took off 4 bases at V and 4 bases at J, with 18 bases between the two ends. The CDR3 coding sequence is TGCGCCAGCAGCGCGTTGGGTGTTCCGAGGAATCAGCCCCAGCATTTT. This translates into CASSALGVPRNQPQHF. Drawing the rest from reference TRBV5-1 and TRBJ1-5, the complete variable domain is KAGVTQTPRYLIKTRGQQVTLSCSPISGHRSVSWYQQTPGQGLQFLFEYFSETQRNKGNFPGRFSGRQFSNSRSEMNVSTLELGDSALYLCASSALGVPRNQPQHFGDGTRLSIL.

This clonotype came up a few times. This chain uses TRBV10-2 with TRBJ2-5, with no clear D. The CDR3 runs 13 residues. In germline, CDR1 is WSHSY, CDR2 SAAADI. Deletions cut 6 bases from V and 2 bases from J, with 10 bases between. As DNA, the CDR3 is TGCGCCAGCAGCAGGATTTTACAAGAGACCCAGTACTTC. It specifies CASSRILQETQYF.

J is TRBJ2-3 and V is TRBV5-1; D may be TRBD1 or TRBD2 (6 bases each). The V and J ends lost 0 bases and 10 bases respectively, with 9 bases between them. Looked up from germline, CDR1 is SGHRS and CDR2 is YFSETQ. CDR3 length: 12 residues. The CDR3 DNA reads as TGCGCCAGCAGCTTGGAGGGGGGATCGCAGTATTTT. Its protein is CASSLEGGSQYF.

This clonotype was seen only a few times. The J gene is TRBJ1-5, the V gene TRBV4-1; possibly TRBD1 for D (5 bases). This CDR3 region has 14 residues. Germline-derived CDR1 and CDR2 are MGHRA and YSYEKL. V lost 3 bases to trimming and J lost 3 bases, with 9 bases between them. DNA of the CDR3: TGCGCCAGCAGCCACGGGGGAAACAATCAGCCCCAGCATTTT. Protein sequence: CASSHGGNNQPQHF.

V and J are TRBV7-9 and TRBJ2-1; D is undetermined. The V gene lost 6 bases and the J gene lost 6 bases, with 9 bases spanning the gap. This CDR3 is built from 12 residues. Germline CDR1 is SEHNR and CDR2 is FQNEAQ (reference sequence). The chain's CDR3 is CASSLIFNEQFF. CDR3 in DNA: TGTGCCAGCAGTCTAATCTTCAATGAGCAGTTCTTC.

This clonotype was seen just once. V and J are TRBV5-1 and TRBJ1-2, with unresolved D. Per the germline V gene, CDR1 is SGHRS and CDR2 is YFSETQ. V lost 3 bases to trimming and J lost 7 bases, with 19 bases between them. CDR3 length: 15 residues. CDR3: CASSSSTGPRRGYTF. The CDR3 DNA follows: TGCGCCAGCAGCTCCTCTACGGGCCCCCGGCGTGGCTACACCTTC.

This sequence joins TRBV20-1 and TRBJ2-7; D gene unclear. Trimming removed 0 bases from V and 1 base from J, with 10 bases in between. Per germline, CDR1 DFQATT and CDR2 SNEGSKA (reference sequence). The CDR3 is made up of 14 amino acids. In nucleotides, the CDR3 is TGCAGTGCTAGAGATTCGTGGGGATCCTACGAGCAGTACTTC. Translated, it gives CSARDSWGSYEQYF.

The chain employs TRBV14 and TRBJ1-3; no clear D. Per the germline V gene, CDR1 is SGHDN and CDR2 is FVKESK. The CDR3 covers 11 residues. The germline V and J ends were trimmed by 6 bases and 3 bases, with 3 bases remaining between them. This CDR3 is CASRSGNTIYF. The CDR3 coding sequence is TGTGCCAGCAGGAGTGGAAACACCATATATTTT.

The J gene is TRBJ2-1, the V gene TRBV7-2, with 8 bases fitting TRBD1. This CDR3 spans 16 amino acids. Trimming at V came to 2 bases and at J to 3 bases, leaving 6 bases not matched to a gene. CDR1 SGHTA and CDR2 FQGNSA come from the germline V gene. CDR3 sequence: CASSLSGTGVYNEQFF. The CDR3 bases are TGTGCCAGCAGCTTATCCGGGACAGGAGTCTACAATGAGCAGTTCTTC.

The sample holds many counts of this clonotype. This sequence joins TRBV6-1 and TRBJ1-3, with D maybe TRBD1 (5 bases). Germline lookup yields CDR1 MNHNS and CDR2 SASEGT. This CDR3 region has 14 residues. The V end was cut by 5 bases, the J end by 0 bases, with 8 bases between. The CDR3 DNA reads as TGTGCCAGCAGTTCAGGGAGCTCTGGAAACACCATATATTTT. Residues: CASSSGSSGNTIYF.

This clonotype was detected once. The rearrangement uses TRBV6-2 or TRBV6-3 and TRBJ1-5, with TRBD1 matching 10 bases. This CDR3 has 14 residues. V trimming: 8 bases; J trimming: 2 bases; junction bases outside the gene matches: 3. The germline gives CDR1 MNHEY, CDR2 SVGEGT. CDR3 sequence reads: CASDRGPGNQPQHF. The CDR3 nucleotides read TGTGCCAGCGACAGGGGGCCGGGCAATCAGCCCCAGCATTTT.

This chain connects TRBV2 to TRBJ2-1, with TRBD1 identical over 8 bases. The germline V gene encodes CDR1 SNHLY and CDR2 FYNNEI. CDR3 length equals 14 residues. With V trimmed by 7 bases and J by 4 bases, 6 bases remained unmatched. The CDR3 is CASMRTGSYNEQFF. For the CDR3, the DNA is TGTGCCAGCATGCGGACAGGGAGTTACAATGAGCAGTTCTTC. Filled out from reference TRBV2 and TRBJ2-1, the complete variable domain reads EPEVTQTPSHQVTQMGQEVILRCVPISNHLYFYWYRQILGQKVEFLVSFYNNEISEKSEIFDDQFSVERPDGSNFTLKIRSTKLEDSAMYFCASMRTGSYNEQFFGPGTRLTVL.

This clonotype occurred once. The CDR3 sequence: CASSPGVDRSKTGANVLTF. CDR3 DNA sequence: TGTGCCAGCAGCCCTGGAGTGGACAGAAGTAAAACTGGGGCCAACGTCCTGACTTTC. This chain connects TRBV7-9 to TRBJ2-6, with D maybe TRBD1 (6 bases). Deletions cut 5 bases from V and 2 bases from J, with 22 bases between. Germline V gives CDR1 SEHNR, CDR2 FQNEAQ (reference sequence). The CDR3 is 19 amino acids.

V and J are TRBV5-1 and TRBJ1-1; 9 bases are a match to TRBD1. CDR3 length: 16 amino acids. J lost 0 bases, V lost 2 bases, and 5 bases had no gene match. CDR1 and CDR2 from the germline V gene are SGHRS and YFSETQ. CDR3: CASSFTGGSLNTEAFF. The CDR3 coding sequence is TGCGCCAGCAGCTTTACAGGGGGCTCTTTGAACACTGAAGCTTTCTTT.

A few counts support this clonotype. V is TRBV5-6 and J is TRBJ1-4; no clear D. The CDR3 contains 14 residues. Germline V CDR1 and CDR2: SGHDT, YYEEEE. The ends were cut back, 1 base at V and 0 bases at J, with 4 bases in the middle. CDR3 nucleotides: TGTGCCAGCAGCTTGCAGACAACTAATGAAAAACTGTTTTTT. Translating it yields CASSLQTTNEKLFF.

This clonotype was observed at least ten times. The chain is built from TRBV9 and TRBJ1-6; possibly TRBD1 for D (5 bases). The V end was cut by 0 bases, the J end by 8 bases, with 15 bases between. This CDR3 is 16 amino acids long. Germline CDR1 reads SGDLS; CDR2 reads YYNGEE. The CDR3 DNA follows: TGTGCCAGCAGCGTAGGGGGAAAGCAGGGTGATTCACCCCTCCACTTT. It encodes CASSVGGKQGDSPLHF.

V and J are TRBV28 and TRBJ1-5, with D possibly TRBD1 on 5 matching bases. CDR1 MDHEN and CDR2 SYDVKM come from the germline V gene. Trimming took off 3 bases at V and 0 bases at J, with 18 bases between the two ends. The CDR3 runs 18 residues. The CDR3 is CASSFSGKGSYSNQPQHF. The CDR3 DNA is TGTGCCAGCAGTTTCAGTGGTAAGGGGTCCTATAGCAATCAGCCCCAGCATTTT.